This TCR beta chain came from a study of human T cells and chemical hapten exposure. The CDR3 length is 15 residues. Trimming left V 3 bases short and J 3 bases short, with 15 bases between. Germline V gives CDR1 DFQATT, CDR2 SNEGSKA (reference sequence). From the RACE reads, TCRdb called clonotypes with MiXCR, one entry per CDR3 protein. The sample shows under 120,000 distinct CDR3 sequences, approximately 10% of them seen only once. This clonotype was observed at least ten times. Time point here: patch test 1, 2 weeks after DPC sensitization. The treatment was: therapeutic diphenylcyclopropenone sensitization with weekly scalp DPC.

The chain has TRBV20-1 and TRBJ1-5; possible D gene TRBD1, 5 bases. This sequence originates from a woman between 40 and 50 years old with alopecia areata. Some clones in this sample may be carry-over from other donors' samples. The sequencing here drew on whole blood, taken in connection with sensitization to the hapten diphenylcyclopropenone (DPC). This CDR3 reads CSASSRAAYNQPQHF. CDR3 sequence (DNA): TGCAGTGCTAGTAGCAGGGCAGCATACAATCAGCCCCAGCATTTT.